The 27 T cell receptor beta chains given below trace back to one sample, sequenced in a study of beta chain features in type 1 diabetes. Isolated RNA was reverse transcribed in full, so expressed TCRB transcripts were sequenced. Some clones are missing from TCRdb's copy, which holds only in-frame ones; the method was immunoSEQ multiplex PCR. The sample has some 150,000 clones, roughly a tenth seen once. The sequencing input was naive CD4+ T cells from blood. The receptors stem from a man aged 18 to 29 in good health.

This clone came up a few times. The chain couples TRBV29-1 to TRBJ2-7; perhaps TRBD1 as D (6 bases). The CDR3 covers 14 residues. Germline assignment: CDR1 SQVTM and CDR2 ANQGSEA. V was pared by 6 bases and J by 2 bases, with 17 bases between. For the CDR3, the DNA is TGCAGCGTGGGGGCCGGGACGGAGCCCTACGAGCAGTACTTC. This sequence encodes CSVGAGTEPYEQYF.

This clone was observed a handful of times. The gene calls are TRBV5-1 and TRBJ2-1; 9 bases are shared with TRBD1. J gave up 3 bases and V 6 bases, and 7 bases lay outside the gene matches. Looked up from germline, CDR1 is SGHRS and CDR2 is YFSETQ. The CDR3 is made up of 15 amino acids. In DNA form, the CDR3 reads TGCGCCAGCACCGTGACAGGGGGGTTCTACAATGAGCAGTTCTTC. This encodes CASTVTGGFYNEQFF.

This clone was seen more than once but under ten times. The genes are TRBV5-1 and TRBJ2-6; 9 bases align to TRBD2. V was pared by 6 bases and J by 3 bases, with 4 bases of the junction left unmatched. CDR3 length: 15 amino acids. Germline loops: CDR1 SGHRS, CDR2 YFSETQ. For the CDR3, the DNA is TGCGCCAGCATGGTAGCGGGGGATGGGGCCAACGTCCTGACTTTC. It specifies CASMVAGDGANVLTF.

This chain uses TRBV15 with TRBJ2-7, with 9 positions matching TRBD2. Germline loops: CDR1 LNHNV, CDR2 YYDKDF (reference sequence). This CDR3 contains 14 residues. The V segment lost 1 base and the J segment 6 bases; nucleotides outside the gene matches: 4. Here the CDR3 DNA reads TGTGCCACCAGCAGAGTAGCGGGAGCCCTCGAGCAGTACTTC. Encoded protein: CATSRVAGALEQYF. The variable domain in full, completed from reference TRBV15 and TRBJ2-7, reads DAMVIQNPRYQVTQFGKPVTLSCSQTLNHNVMYWYQQKSSQAPKLLFHYYDKDFNNEADTPDNFQSRRPNTSFCFLDIRSPGLGDTAMYLCATSRVAGALEQYFGPGTRLTVT.

The chain joins TRBV10-3 to TRBJ2-7; 8 bases agree with TRBD1. Germline CDR1 reads ENHRY; CDR2 reads SYGVKD. Trimming took 8 bases from V and 5 from J; bases not matched to a gene: 14. CDR3 size: 15 residues. For the CDR3, the DNA is TGTGCCATCCGGACAGGGACCTCAGTTATCAACGAGCAGTACTTC. Its protein product is CAIRTGTSVINEQYF.

This clone appeared a few times. The J gene is TRBJ2-1, the V gene TRBV7-9, with 9 bases fitting TRBD1. The CDR3 runs 16 residues. Germline values: CDR1 SEHNR, CDR2 FQNEAQ (reference sequence). After removal of 3 bases from V and 1 base from J, the junction contained 4 bases not matched to a gene. CDR3 coding DNA: TGTGCCAGCAGCTTCATCGGACAGGGGTCCTACAATGAGCAGTTCTTC. Translated, it gives CASSFIGQGSYNEQFF. Full variable domain (rest looked up from reference TRBV7-9 and TRBJ2-1): DTGVSQNPRHKITKRGQNVTFRCDPISEHNRLYWYRQTLGQGPEFLTYFQNEAQLEKSRLLSDRFSAERPKGSFSTLEIQRTEQGDSAMYLCASSFIGQGSYNEQFFGPGTRLTVL.

This clone appeared a few times. This chain connects TRBV6-5 to TRBJ1-6; 9 nucleotides agree with TRBD1. CDR1 is MNHEY, CDR2 SVGAGI, per germline. The CDR3 has 15 residues. V shed 2 bases, J shed 7 bases, and the junction held 3 bases outside the gene matches. CDR3 region: CASSYGTGSNSPLHF. The DNA for the CDR3 is TGTGCCAGCAGTTACGGGACAGGGTCGAATTCACCCCTCCACTTT.

The J gene is TRBJ2-7, the V gene TRBV6-5, with 11 bases identical to TRBD1. The CDR3 contains 14 residues. CDR1 MNHEY and CDR2 SVGAGI come from the germline V gene. The trim removed 6 bases at V and 3 bases at J, leaving 4 bases unmatched. The DNA for the CDR3 is TGTGCCAGCAGCTCGGGGACAGGGGGCTACGAGCAGTACTTC. As protein: CASSSGTGGYEQYF.

This clone was counted between two and nine times. The chain recombines TRBV19 with TRBJ1-1, with a weak D call TRBD1 (6 bases). The CDR3 contains 13 residues. With 4 bases removed from V and 11 bases from J, the gap between germline ends came to 17 bases. CDR1 is LNHDA, CDR2 SQIVND, per germline (reference sequence). This chain's CDR3 is CASSNGEHRDAFF. The CDR3 nucleotides read TGTGCCAGTAGTAATGGGGAACACAGGGACGCTTTCTTT. Combining the CDR3 with reference TRBV19 and TRBJ1-1 gives the whole variable domain DGGITQSPKYLFRKEGQNVTLSCEQNLNHDAMYWYRQDPGQGLRLIYYSQIVNDFQKGDIAEGYSVSREKKESFPLTVTSAQKNPTAFYLCASSNGEHRDAFFGQGTRLTVV.

The rearrangement uses TRBV5-4 and TRBJ1-4, with TRBD1 matching 7 bases. The germline V gene encodes CDR1 SGHNT and CDR2 YYREEE (reference sequence). V lost 4 bases, J lost 8 bases, and 14 bases stayed unmatched. This CDR3 comprises 16 residues. The CDR3 DNA is TGTGCCAGCAGCCATGATGACAGGGAGTCTCGGGAAAAACTGTTTTTT. It yields the protein CASSHDDRESREKLFF.

In this sample, this clone turned up a few times. The chain recombines TRBV5-1 with TRBJ1-6; D possibly corresponds to TRBD1 (5 bases). The germline V gene has CDR1 SGHRS and CDR2 YFSETQ. V lost 7 bases and J lost 0, with 14 bases in between. CDR3 length: 16 residues. The CDR3 nucleotides read TGCGCCAGCGGAGGGACGGAAGGCTCCTATAATTCACCCCTCCACTTT. Residues: CASGGTEGSYNSPLHF. Supplemented by reference TRBV5-1 and TRBJ1-6, the full variable domain reads KAGVTQTPRYLIKTRGQQVTLSCSPISGHRSVSWYQQTPGQGLQFLFEYFSETQRNKGNFPGRFSGRQFSNSRSEMNVSTLELGDSALYLCASGGTEGSYNSPLHFGNGTRLTVT.

Here the CDR3 DNA reads TGTGCCAGCAGCTTAATTGACAGGGGGCGCGAGCAGTACTTC. It codes for CASSLIDRGREQYF. This chain links TRBV7-9 with TRBJ2-7; 10 positions agree with TRBD1. CDR1 SEHNR and CDR2 FQNEAQ come from the germline V gene (reference sequence). The CDR3 has 14 residues. The V segment lost 2 bases and the J segment 6 bases; nucleotides outside the gene matches: 4. Combining the CDR3 with reference TRBV7-9 and TRBJ2-7 gives the whole variable domain DTGVSQNPRHKITKRGQNVTFRCDPISEHNRLYWYRQTLGQGPEFLTYFQNEAQLEKSRLLSDRFSAERPKGSFSTLEIQRTEQGDSAMYLCASSLIDRGREQYFGPGTRLTVT.

V is TRBV5-1 and J is TRBJ2-7; 7 bases match TRBD1. Per germline, CDR1 SGHRS and CDR2 YFSETQ. The CDR3 totals 16 residues. The V and J ends lost 0 bases and 0 bases, in that order; junction bases with no gene match: 6. This CDR3 reads CASSLAPGQSSYEQYF. CDR3 bases: TGCGCCAGCAGCTTGGCTCCGGGACAGAGCTCCTACGAGCAGTACTTC.

This clone was recorded a few times. The chain joins TRBV2 to TRBJ1-6, with a possible D match to TRBD1 (5 bases). The length of the CDR3 is 15 residues. The V end was cut by 6 bases, the J end by 5 bases, with 14 bases between. Germline V gene lookup returns CDR1 SNHLY and CDR2 FYNNEI. CDR3: CASRRQTVDNSPLHF. In DNA, the CDR3 is TGTGCCAGCAGAAGGCAGACAGTAGATAATTCACCCCTCCACTTT.

This rearrangement joins TRBV5-6 to TRBJ2-5, with D possibly being TRBD1 (5 bases). Gene TRBJ2-7 matches the end of the DNA better, so the J call may be wrong. The CDR3 runs to 13 residues. CDR1 is SGHDT and CDR2 is YYEEEE in the germline V gene. The CDR3 nucleotides are TGTGCCAGCAGCTTGAGCAGGGTCTACGAGCAGTACTTC. Its translation is CASSLSRVYEQYF.

This clone was seen a handful of times. The chain couples TRBV30 to TRBJ2-7; 7 nucleotides line up with TRBD2. Germline CDR1 reads GTSNPN; CDR2 reads SVGIG (reference sequence). V dropped 3 bases and J dropped 2; count of bases not matched to a gene: 7. This CDR3 is built from 14 residues. As DNA, the CDR3 is TGTGCCTGGAGCCCCCAGCGGGGTGCCTACGAGCAGTACTTC. Its protein is CAWSPQRGAYEQYF. The variable domain in full, with the rest retrieved from reference TRBV30 and TRBJ2-7, is SQTIHQWPATLVQPVGSPLSLECTVEGTSNPNLYWYRQAAGRGLQLLFYSVGIGQISSEVPQNLSASRPQDRQFILSSKKLLLSDSGFYLCAWSPQRGAYEQYFGPGTRLTVT.

This sequence joins TRBV28 and TRBJ2-2; 7 bases align to TRBD1. Trimming took 10 bases from V and 1 from J; bases not matched to a gene: 6. Germline assignment: CDR1 MDHEN and CDR2 SYDVKM. This CDR3 is built from 14 residues. The CDR3 DNA reads TGTGCCATTCTGGGGACAGAGAACACCGGGGAGCTGTTTTTT. It is translated as CAILGTENTGELFF.

This clone was recorded a few times. V and J are TRBV15 and TRBJ1-4; 7 positions match TRBD1. Germline CDR1 is LNHNV and CDR2 is YYDKDF (reference sequence). The J segment lost 7 bases and the V segment lost 4 bases, leaving 12 bases of the junction unmatched. This CDR3 has 16 residues. The CDR3 bases are TGTGCCACCAGCAAACAAGACAGGGTTATAGGTGAAAAACTGTTTTTT. Amino acids: CATSKQDRVIGEKLFF.

The rearrangement links TRBV19 to TRBJ2-1; the D gene is possibly TRBD2 (6 bases). The V end lost 4 bases, the J end lost 0 bases, and 13 bases lay between the germline ends. The CDR3 has 16 residues. Germline-derived CDR1 and CDR2 are LNHDA and SQIVND (reference sequence). Written as DNA, the CDR3 is TGTGCCAGTAGTAGAATAGCGGCTAACTCCTACAATGAGCAGTTCTTC. It translates to CASSRIAANSYNEQFF.

This clone was observed a few times. CDR3: CASSLWGSSYNEQFF. The CDR3 DNA sequence: TGTGCCAGCAGTTTATGGGGCAGCTCCTACAATGAGCAGTTCTTC. The V and J genes are TRBV28 and TRBJ2-1; D unclear. Trimming took 0 bases from V and 0 from J, leaving 6 bases between them. CDR1 and CDR2 from the germline V gene are MDHEN and SYDVKM. This CDR3 is built from 15 residues.

This clone was seen only once. The chain has TRBV5-6 and TRBJ2-5, with 9 positions matching TRBD2. V lost 4 bases and J lost 2; bases outside the gene matches: 3. Germline values: CDR1 SGHDT, CDR2 YYEEEE. The CDR3 is made up of 14 amino acids. CDR3 bases: TGTGCCAGCAGCCTGAGCGGGGGGCAAGAGACCCAGTACTTC. Protein: CASSLSGGQETQYF. Full variable domain (remainder filled in from reference TRBV5-6 and TRBJ2-5): DAGVTQSPTHLIKTRGQQVTLRCSPKSGHDTVSWYQQALGQGPQFIFQYYEEEERQRGNFPDRFSGHQFPNYSSELNVNALLLGDSALYLCASSLSGGQETQYFGPGTRLLVL.

This clone was observed a handful of times. The rearrangement uses TRBV29-1 and TRBJ1-2, with unresolved D. This CDR3 is built from 11 residues. Trimming removed 4 bases at V and 5 bases at J, with 8 bases between. Per germline, CDR1 SQVTM and CDR2 ANQGSEA. The DNA for the CDR3 is TGCAGCGTTGGGCGGAGGTATGGCTACACCTTC. This translates into CSVGRRYGYTF.

This clone was picked up a small number of times. The chain is built from TRBV19 and TRBJ2-7; D gene uncertain. Per germline, CDR1 LNHDA and CDR2 SQIVND (reference sequence). Trimming took 3 bases from V and 1 from J, leaving 10 bases between them. The CDR3 runs to 14 residues. The DNA for the CDR3 is TGTGCCAGTAGTATGGTAACAGAATCCTACGAGCAGTACTTC. Protein sequence: CASSMVTESYEQYF.

The rearrangement uses TRBV27 and TRBJ2-1; 9 bases fit TRBD1. The trim removed 5 bases at V and 11 bases at J, leaving 7 bases unmatched. Germline CDR1 and CDR2: MNHEY and SMNVEV (reference sequence). CDR3 length: 13 amino acids. The CDR3 region is CASSLHRGLKQFF. CDR3 nucleotide sequence: TGTGCCAGCAGTCTCCACAGGGGGCTGAAGCAGTTCTTC.

This chain links TRBV19 with TRBJ2-3, with TRBD2 matching over 8 bases. The CDR3 covers 16 residues. The V gene end was trimmed by 3 bases and the J gene end by 1 base; junction bases not matched to a gene: 6. The germline gives CDR1 LNHDA, CDR2 SQIVND (reference sequence). The CDR3 is CASSMRGAYRTDTQYF. The CDR3 DNA is TGTGCCAGTAGTATGCGGGGGGCTTACCGCACAGATACGCAGTATTTT. Full variable domain (rest looked up from reference TRBV19 and TRBJ2-3): DGGITQSPKYLFRKEGQNVTLSCEQNLNHDAMYWYRQDPGQGLRLIYYSQIVNDFQKGDIAEGYSVSREKKESFPLTVTSAQKNPTAFYLCASSMRGAYRTDTQYFGPGTRLTVL.

This chain connects TRBV28 to TRBJ2-2; 7 nucleotides align to TRBD1. The CDR3 length is 15 residues. With 7 bases clipped from V and 1 base from J, the junction kept 6 bases outside the gene matches. CDR1 and CDR2 (germline): MDHEN, SYDVKM. The CDR3 region is CASNLNRGNTGELFF. Written as DNA, the CDR3 is TGTGCCAGCAATTTGAACAGGGGGAACACCGGGGAGCTGTTTTTT.

In its sample, this clone was seen a few times. J is TRBJ2-3 and V is TRBV2; D possibly corresponds to TRBD2 (5 bases). Germline assignment: CDR1 SNHLY and CDR2 FYNNEI. CDR3 length: 14 residues. Trimming shortened V by 7 bases and J by 1 base, and 12 bases separated the two germline ends. The DNA of the CDR3 is TGTGCCAGCACCGGGTGGCGGGGCACAGATACGCAGTATTTT. This codes for CASTGWRGTDTQYF.